This T cell receptor (beta chain) was sequenced for a study of T cells in Graves' hyperthyroidism and ophthalmopathy. About the research overall: Blood from the periphery was taken at initial diagnosis, before any treatment.

Authors of the study amplified TCR beta CDR3 regions from RNA transcripts. First-round RT-PCR targeting the TCR CDR3 was performed with the HTBI primer set. MiXCR, applied by TCRdb to the multiplex PCR reads, yields one record per CDR3 protein. Here the sample spans 350,000 to 400,000 distinct CDR3 sequences, 15% being singletons. In making diagnoses, clinical symptoms, serum thyroxine and TRAb, thyroid ultrasound and orbital computed tomography were all used. Isolation of PBMCs was performed on 8.5 to 10 ml fresh peripheral blood. Germline CDR1 is SGDLS and CDR2 is YYNGEE. CDR3 length: 16 amino acids. V gave up 4 bases and J gave up 5 bases, with 21 bases separating them.

This clonotype was sampled from a woman in her 30s with Graves' hyperthyroidism. V is TRBV9 and J is TRBJ1-2; tentatively, D is TRBD1 (5 bases). Sequencing used blood. This CDR3 reads CASSLSLAGTLYGYTF. CDR3 in DNA: TGTGCCAGCAGCCTTAGCCTGGCAGGGACTTTGTATGGCTACACCTTC.